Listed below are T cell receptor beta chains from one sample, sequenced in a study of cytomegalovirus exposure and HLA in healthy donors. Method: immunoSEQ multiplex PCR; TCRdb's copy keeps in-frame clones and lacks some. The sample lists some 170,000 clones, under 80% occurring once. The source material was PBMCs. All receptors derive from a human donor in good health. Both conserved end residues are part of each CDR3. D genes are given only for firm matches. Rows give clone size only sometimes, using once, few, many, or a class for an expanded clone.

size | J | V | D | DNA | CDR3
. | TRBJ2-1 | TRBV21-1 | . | TGTGCCAGCAGCAAAGGGAGAGAGGGATTCTACAATGAGCAGTTCTTC | CASSKGREGFYNEQFF
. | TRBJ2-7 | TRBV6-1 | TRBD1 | TGTGCCAGCAGTGCGCGGACAGGGCTAGCCTACGAGCAGTACTTC | CASSARTGLAYEQYF
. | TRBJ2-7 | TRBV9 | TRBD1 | TGTGCCAGCAGCGTCGGGACAGGAGTCGGCTACGAGCAGTACTTC | CASSVGTGVGYEQYF
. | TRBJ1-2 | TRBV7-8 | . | TGTGCCAGCAGCTTAGACAGGGCGGCCGGCTACACCTTC | CASSLDRAAGYTF
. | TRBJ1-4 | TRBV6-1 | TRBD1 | TGTGCCAGCAGTGACGACAGGGGGAACGAAAAACTGTTTTTT | CASSDDRGNEKLFF
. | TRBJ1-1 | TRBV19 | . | TGTGCCAGTAGTACAAGAGGGATGAACACTGAAGCTTTCTTT | CASSTRGMNTEAFF
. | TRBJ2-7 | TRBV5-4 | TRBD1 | TGTGCCAGCAGCCCAGTCCCGTCAGGGGGCGGTGAGCAGTACTTC | CASSPVPSGGGEQYF
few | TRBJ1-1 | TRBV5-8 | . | TGTGCCAGCAGCTTGAAACAGGGCTCAATGAACACTGAAGCTTTCTTT | CASSLKQGSMNTEAFF
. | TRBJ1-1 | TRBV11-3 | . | TGTGCCAGCAGCCACCCGGGAGGGGAAGCTTTCTTT | CASSHPGGEAFF
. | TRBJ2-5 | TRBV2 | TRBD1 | TGTGCCAGCAGTACCGGGACAGAGCAAGAGACCCAGTACTTC | CASSTGTEQETQYF
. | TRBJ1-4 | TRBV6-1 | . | TGTGCCAGCAGGGACAGCATAAATGAAAAACTGTTTTTT | CASRDSINEKLFF